Included here is one T cell receptor beta chain sequence, with context. Measured with immunoSEQ multiplex PCR; TCRdb has only the in-frame clones, and not every one. The table has over 55,000 clones, 93% seen once. The data were obtained in a study of T cell changes during pregnancy in multiple sclerosis. In germline, CDR1 is SGHTA, CDR2 FQGNSA. V trimming: 1 base; J trimming: 4 bases; junction bases outside the gene matches: 5. This CDR3 has 16 amino acids. This receptor was identified in a female donor with multiple sclerosis, enrolled in a pregnancy study. V is TRBV7-2 and J is TRBJ2-1; 9 bases are a match to TRBD2. This specimen consisted of peripheral blood, obtained after pregnancy. CDR3 sequence: CASSLDSGSRYNEQFF. For the CDR3, the DNA is TGTGCCAGCAGCTTAGATAGCGGGAGTCGATACAATGAGCAGTTCTTC.